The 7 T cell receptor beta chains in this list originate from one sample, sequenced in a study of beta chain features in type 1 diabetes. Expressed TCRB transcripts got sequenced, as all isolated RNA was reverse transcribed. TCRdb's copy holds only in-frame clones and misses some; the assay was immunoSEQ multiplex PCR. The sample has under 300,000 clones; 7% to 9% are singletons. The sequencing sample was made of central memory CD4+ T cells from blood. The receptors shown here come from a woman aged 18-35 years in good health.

This CDR3 reads CASSPPGGTKNIQYF. CDR3 DNA sequence: TGTGCCAGCAGCCCCCCCGGGGGCACCAAAAACATTCAGTACTTC. The genes are TRBV9 and TRBJ2-4; D tentatively fits TRBD1 or TRBD2 (6 bases each). This CDR3 is built from 15 residues. Germline V lookup: CDR1 SGDLS, CDR2 YYNGEE. The ends were cut back, 4 bases at V and 2 bases at J, with 13 bases in the middle.

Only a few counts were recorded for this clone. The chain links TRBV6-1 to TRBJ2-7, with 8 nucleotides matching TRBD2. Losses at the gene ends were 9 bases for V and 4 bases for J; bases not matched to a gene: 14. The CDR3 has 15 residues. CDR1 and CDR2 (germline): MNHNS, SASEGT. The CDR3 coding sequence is TGTGCCAGTCGGGGTCGGGCGGGAGGCATGTACGAGCAGTACTTC. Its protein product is CASRGRAGGMYEQYF.

Here the CDR3 reads CASSIRTAETQYF. The CDR3 DNA reads TGCGCCAGCAGCATCCGGACGGCCGAGACCCAGTACTTC. This chain joins TRBV5-1 and TRBJ2-5; D uncertain. The CDR3 runs to 13 residues. Germline lookup yields CDR1 SGHRS and CDR2 YFSETQ. V gave up 4 bases and J gave up 5 bases, with 12 bases separating them.

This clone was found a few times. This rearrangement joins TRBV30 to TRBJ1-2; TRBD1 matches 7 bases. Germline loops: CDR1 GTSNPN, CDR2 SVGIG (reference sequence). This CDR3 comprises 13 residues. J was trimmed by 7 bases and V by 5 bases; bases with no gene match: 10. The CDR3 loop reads CAWATGNNRGYTF. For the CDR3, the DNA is TGTGCCTGGGCGACAGGGAATAATCGTGGCTACACCTTC.

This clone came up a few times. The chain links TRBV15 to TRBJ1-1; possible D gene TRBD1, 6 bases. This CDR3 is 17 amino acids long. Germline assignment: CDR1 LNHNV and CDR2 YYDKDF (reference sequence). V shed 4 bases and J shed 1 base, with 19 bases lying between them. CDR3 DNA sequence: TGTGCCACCAGCAAACCTCCCTTAGGGACAACGAACACTGAAGCTTTCTTT. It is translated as CATSKPPLGTTNTEAFF.

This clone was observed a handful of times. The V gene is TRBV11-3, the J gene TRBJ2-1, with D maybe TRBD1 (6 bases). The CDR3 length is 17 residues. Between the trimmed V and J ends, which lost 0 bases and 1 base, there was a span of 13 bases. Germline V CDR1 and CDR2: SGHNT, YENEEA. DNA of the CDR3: TGTGCCAGCAGCTTAGATCGTGGGGGCCTATCCTACAATGAGCAGTTCTTC. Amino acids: CASSLDRGGLSYNEQFF.

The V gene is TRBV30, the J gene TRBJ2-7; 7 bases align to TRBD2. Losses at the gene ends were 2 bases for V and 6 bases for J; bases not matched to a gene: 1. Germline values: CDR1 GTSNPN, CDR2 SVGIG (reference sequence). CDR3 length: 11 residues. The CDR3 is CAWSWEGEQYF. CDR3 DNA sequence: TGTGCCTGGAGTTGGGAGGGCGAGCAGTACTTC. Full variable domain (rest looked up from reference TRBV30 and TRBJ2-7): SQTIHQWPATLVQPVGSPLSLECTVEGTSNPNLYWYRQAAGRGLQLLFYSVGIGQISSEVPQNLSASRPQDRQFILSSKKLLLSDSGFYLCAWSWEGEQYFGPGTRLTVT.